The 8 T cell receptor beta chains below come from one sample, sequenced in a study of cytomegalovirus exposure and HLA in healthy donors. The primer mix had 60 Vbeta and 13 Jbeta primers. Sequencing was performed with immunoSEQ multiplex PCR; in TCRdb, only in-frame clones are kept and a portion is missing. The repertoire holds roughly 49,000 clones, with 75% to 80% as singletons. Input material: PBMCs. The receptor source for this set is a woman aged 40-49 years in good health and CMV-seropositive.

This chain joins TRBV28 and TRBJ1-1, with D possibly being TRBD1 (5 bases). With 6 bases removed from V and 0 bases from J, the gap between germline ends came to 14 bases. This CDR3 region has 15 residues. Germline CDR1 and CDR2: MDHEN and SYDVKM. The CDR3 region has the DNA TGTGCCAGCAGACCCCCTAGGGGCGTGAACACTGAAGCTTTCTTT. It codes for CASRPPRGVNTEAFF. Full variable domain (remainder filled in from reference TRBV28 and TRBJ1-1): DVKVTQSSRYLVKRTGEKVFLECVQDMDHENMFWYRQDPGLGLRLIYFSYDVKMKEKGDIPEGYSVSREKKERFSLILESASTNQTSMYLCASRPPRGVNTEAFFGQGTRLTVV.

The V and J genes are TRBV7-2 and TRBJ2-5; unclear D gene. The CDR3 has 12 residues. Germline V CDR1 and CDR2: SGHTA, FQGNSA. The V and J ends lost 1 base and 5 bases respectively, with 5 bases between them. The CDR3 sequence is CASSLDRETQYF. CDR3 nucleotide sequence: TGTGCCAGCAGCTTAGATCGGGAGACCCAGTACTTC.

This clone was seen only once. The chain has TRBV5-1 and TRBJ2-5; 9 bases are shared with TRBD2. The CDR3 runs to 15 residues. The germline gives CDR1 SGHRS, CDR2 YFSETQ. Trimming at V came to 4 bases and at J to 5 bases, leaving 9 bases not matched to a gene. CDR3 nucleotide sequence: TGCGCCAGCAGCCGTAGCGGGGGCGTCGGGGAGACCCAGTACTTC. This encodes CASSRSGGVGETQYF.

V is TRBV9 and J is TRBJ1-6; maybe TRBD1 (5 bases). CDR3 size: 15 residues. The germline CDR1 and CDR2 sequences are SGDLS and YYNGEE. Trimming shortened V by 5 bases and J by 5 bases, and 14 bases separated the two germline ends. CDR3 protein: CASRGGRRDNSPLHF. In DNA, the CDR3 is TGTGCCAGCAGGGGGGGGAGAAGGGATAATTCACCCCTCCACTTT.

The chain uses TRBV4-2 and TRBJ2-7, with a tentative D call TRBD2 (6 bases). The V end lost 1 base, the J end lost 7 bases, and 11 bases lay between the germline ends. The CDR3 loop spans 13 amino acids. Germline assignment: CDR1 LGHNA and CDR2 YNFKEQ. This CDR3 is CASSQARGSEQYF. The CDR3 coding sequence is TGTGCCAGCAGCCAAGCACGGGGGTCGGAGCAGTACTTC.

In DNA, the CDR3 is TGCGCCAGCAGAGCAGGGGAAAAACTGTTTTTT. Amino acids: CASRAGEKLFF. This chain connects TRBV5-1 to TRBJ1-4; perhaps TRBD1 as D (5 bases). Germline V gene data show CDR1 as SGHRS and CDR2 as YFSETQ. Trimming took off 5 bases at V and 8 bases at J, with 7 bases between the two ends. This CDR3 comprises 11 residues. Looking up the rest from reference TRBV5-1 and TRBJ1-4 gives the full variable domain: KAGVTQTPRYLIKTRGQQVTLSCSPISGHRSVSWYQQTPGQGLQFLFEYFSETQRNKGNFPGRFSGRQFSNSRSEMNVSTLELGDSALYLCASRAGEKLFFGSGTQLSVL.

The chain couples TRBV5-1 to TRBJ2-2; TRBD1 is a possible D gene (6 bases). The CDR3 spans 15 residues. CDR1 and CDR2 (germline): SGHRS, YFSETQ. V was clipped by 0 bases and J by 7 bases, with 13 bases between them. In DNA, the CDR3 is TGCGCCAGCAGCTTGGAAGGGGGTCGAGGCGGGGAGCTGTTTTTT. This gives the protein CASSLEGGRGGELFF.

This CDR3 reads CATRDGGVRNEQFF. Here the CDR3 DNA reads TGTGCCACCAGGGACGGGGGGGTTCGCAATGAGCAGTTCTTC. The chain links TRBV15 to TRBJ2-1; 8 positions agree with TRBD2. CDR1 is LNHNV and CDR2 is YYDKDF in the germline V gene (reference sequence). V dropped 6 bases and J dropped 6; count of bases not matched to a gene: 7. The CDR3 covers 14 residues.